This TCR beta chain is from a study of blood T cell repertoires in COVID-19. Study-wide background: There were acute and convalescent COVID-19 samples, and they came from the United States, Italy and Spain. The cDNA or gDNA used as material had been derived from T cells, B-cell-depleted T cells, or PBMCs.

Authors' data handling: By means of reference gene primer amplification, nucleated cell counts were estimated. Generated by immunoSEQ multiplex PCR, the TCRdb table keeps only in-frame clones and is missing some. The DNA was the basis for D and trimming; V, J and clone size are from that table. Of over 110,000 clones in the sample, roughly 78% are singletons; the top ten hold roughly 3.6%. Unmatched junction bases numbered 8, after V lost 10 bases and J lost 1 base. Germline loops: CDR1 WNHNN, CDR2 SYGVQD (reference sequence). This CDR3 comprises 14 residues. The chain uses TRBV10-1 and TRBJ2-7; 9 bases map to TRBD1. This receptor was identified in a man between 60 and 70 years old with acute or convalescent COVID-19. Specimen: peripheral blood. In DNA form, the CDR3 reads TGCGCCAACCCCCGACAGGGGGTTTCCTACGAGCAGTACTTC. Amino acid sequence: CANPRQGVSYEQYF.